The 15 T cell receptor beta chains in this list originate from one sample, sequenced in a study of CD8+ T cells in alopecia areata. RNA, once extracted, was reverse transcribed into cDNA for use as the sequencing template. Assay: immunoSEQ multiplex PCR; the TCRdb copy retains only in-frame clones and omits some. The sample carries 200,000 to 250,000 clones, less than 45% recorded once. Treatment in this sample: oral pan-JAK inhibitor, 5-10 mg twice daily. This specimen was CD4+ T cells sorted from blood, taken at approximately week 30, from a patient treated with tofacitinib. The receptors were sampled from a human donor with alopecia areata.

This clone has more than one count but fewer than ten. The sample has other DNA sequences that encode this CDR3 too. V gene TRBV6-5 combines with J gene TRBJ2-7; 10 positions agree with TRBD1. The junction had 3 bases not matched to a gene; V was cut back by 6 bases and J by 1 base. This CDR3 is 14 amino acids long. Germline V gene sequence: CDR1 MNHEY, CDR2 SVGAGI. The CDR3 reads CASRPGQGSYEQYF. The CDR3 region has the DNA TGTGCCAGCAGACCGGGACAGGGGTCCTACGAGCAGTACTTC.

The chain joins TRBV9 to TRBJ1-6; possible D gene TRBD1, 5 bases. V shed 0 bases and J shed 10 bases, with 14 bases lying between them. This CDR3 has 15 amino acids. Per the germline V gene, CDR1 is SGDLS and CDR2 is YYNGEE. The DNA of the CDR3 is TGTGCCAGCAGCGTAGATTTGGGGGAACGATCACCCCTCCACTTT. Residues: CASSVDLGERSPLHF.

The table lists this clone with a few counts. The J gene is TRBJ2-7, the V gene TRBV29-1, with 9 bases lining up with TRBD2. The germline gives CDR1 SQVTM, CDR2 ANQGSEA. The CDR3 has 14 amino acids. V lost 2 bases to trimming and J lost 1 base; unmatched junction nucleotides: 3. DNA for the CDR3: TGCAGCGTTGAACTAGCGGGGAAGTCCTACGAGCAGTACTTC. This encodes CSVELAGKSYEQYF.

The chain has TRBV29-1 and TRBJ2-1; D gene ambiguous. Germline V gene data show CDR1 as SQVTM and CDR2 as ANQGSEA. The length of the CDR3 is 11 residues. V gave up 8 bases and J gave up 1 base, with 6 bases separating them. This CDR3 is CSWGSYNEQFF. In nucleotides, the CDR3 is TGCAGCTGGGGATCCTACAATGAGCAGTTCTTC.

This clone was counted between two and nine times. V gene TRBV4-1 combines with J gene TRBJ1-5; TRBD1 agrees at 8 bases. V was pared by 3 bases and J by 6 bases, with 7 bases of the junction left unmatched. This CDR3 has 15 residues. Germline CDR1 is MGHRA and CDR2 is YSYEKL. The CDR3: CASSQDGQGSQPQHF. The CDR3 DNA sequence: TGCGCCAGCAGCCAGGACGGACAGGGAAGTCAGCCCCAGCATTTT.

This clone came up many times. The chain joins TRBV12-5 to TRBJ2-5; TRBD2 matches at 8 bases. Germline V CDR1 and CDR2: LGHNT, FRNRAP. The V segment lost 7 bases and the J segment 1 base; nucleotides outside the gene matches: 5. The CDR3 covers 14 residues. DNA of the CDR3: TGTGCTAGTGTTTGGCGGGAGGCCCAAGAGACCCAGTACTTC. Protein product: CASVWREAQETQYF.

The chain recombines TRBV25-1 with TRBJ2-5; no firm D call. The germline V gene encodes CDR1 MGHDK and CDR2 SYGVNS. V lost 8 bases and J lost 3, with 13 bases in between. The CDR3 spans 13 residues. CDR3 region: CASGRPREETQYF. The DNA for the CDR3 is TGTGCCAGCGGCAGACCACGTGAAGAGACCCAGTACTTC.

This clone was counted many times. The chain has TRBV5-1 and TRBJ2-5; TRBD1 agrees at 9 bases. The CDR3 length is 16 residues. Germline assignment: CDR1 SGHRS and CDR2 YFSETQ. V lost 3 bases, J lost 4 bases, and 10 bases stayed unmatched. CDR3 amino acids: CASSSTHTGGGETQYF. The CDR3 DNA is TGCGCCAGCAGCTCGACCCACACAGGGGGCGGAGAGACCCAGTACTTC.

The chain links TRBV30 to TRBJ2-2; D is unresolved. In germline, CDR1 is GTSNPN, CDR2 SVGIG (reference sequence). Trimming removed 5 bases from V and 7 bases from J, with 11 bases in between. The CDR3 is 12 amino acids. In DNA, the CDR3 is TGTGCCTGGGGTCTTGTGCGCGGGGAGCTGTTTTTT. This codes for CAWGLVRGELFF.

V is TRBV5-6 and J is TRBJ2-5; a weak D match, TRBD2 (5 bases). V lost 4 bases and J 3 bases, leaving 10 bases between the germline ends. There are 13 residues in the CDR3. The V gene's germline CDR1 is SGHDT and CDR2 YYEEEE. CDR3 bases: TGTGCCAGCAGCAGGATGAGGGAAGAGACCCAGTACTTC. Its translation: CASSRMREETQYF. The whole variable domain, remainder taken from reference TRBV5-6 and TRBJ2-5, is DAGVTQSPTHLIKTRGQQVTLRCSPKSGHDTVSWYQQALGQGPQFIFQYYEEEERQRGNFPDRFSGHQFPNYSSELNVNALLLGDSALYLCASSRMREETQYFGPGTRLLVL.

The CDR3 protein is CASSPRTSGRTDTQYF. The CDR3 nucleotides read TGTGCCAGCAGCCCCCGGACTAGCGGACGTACAGATACGCAGTATTTT. The rearrangement joins TRBV9 to TRBJ2-3, with 10 bases identical to TRBD2. CDR1 and CDR2 (germline): SGDLS, YYNGEE. The V segment lost 4 bases and the J segment 3 bases; nucleotides outside the gene matches: 8. There are 16 residues in the CDR3.

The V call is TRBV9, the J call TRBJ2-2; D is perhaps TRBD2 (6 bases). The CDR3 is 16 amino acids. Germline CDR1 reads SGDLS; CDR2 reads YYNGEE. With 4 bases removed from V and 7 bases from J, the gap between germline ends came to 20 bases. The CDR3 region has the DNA TGTGCCAGCAGCACCGCGGGACTCGGGGGTGTCGGGGAGCTGTTTTTT. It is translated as CASSTAGLGGVGELFF.

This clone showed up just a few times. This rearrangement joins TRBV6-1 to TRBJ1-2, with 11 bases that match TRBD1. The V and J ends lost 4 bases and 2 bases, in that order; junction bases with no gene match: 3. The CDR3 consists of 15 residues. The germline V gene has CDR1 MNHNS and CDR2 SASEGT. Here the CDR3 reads CASSARTGGNYGYTF. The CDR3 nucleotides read TGTGCCAGCAGTGCCCGGACAGGGGGCAACTATGGCTACACCTTC.

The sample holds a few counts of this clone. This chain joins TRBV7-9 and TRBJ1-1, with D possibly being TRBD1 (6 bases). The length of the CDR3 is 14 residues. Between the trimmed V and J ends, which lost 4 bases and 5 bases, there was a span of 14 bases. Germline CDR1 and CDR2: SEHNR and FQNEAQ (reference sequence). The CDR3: CASSSGGRETEAFF. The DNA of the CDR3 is TGTGCCAGCAGCTCCGGGGGGCGAGAAACTGAAGCTTTCTTT.

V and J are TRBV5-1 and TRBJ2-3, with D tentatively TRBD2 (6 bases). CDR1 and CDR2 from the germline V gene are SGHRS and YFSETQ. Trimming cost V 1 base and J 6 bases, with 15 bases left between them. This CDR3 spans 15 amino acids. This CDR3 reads CASSLNPGVGDTQYF. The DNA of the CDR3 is TGCGCCAGCAGCTTGAATCCGGGAGTGGGGGATACGCAGTATTTT.